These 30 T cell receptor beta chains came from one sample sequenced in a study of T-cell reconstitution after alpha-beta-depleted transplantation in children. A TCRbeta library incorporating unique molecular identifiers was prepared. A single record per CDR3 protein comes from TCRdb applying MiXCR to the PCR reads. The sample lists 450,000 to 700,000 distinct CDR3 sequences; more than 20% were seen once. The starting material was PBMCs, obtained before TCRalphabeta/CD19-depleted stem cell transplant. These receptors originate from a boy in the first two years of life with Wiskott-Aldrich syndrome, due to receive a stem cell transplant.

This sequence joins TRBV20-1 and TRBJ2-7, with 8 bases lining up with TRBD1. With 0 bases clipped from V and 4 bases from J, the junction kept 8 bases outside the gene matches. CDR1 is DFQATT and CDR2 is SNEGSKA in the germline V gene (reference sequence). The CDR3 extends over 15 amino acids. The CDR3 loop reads CSARDDDRGSYEQYF. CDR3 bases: TGCAGTGCTAGAGATGATGACAGGGGCAGTTACGAGCAGTACTTC.

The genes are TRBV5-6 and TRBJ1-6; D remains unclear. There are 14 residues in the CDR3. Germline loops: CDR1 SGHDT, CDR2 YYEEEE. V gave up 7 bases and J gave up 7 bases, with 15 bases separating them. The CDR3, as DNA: TGTGCCAGCGCTTACGGGCGGGCGAATTCACCCCTCCACTTT. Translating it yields CASAYGRANSPLHF.

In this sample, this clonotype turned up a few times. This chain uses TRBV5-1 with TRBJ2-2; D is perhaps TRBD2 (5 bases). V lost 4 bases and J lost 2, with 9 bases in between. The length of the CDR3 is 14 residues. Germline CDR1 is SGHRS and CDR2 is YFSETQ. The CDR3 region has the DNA TGCGCCAGCAGCGCCGGACTTAACACCGGGGAGCTGTTTTTT. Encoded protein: CASSAGLNTGELFF.

In DNA form, the CDR3 reads TGCAGTGCTAGAGGGCCAAATGAGCAGTTCTTC. Protein: CSARGPNEQFF. The V and J genes are TRBV20-1 and TRBJ2-1; D gene uncertain. The CDR3 loop spans 11 amino acids. The V end lost 1 base, the J end lost 7 bases, and 5 bases lay between the germline ends. In germline, CDR1 is DFQATT, CDR2 SNEGSKA (reference sequence).

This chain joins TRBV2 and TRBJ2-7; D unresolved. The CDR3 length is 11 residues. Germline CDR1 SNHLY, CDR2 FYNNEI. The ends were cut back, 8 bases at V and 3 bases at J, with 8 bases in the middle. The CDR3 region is CASGISYEQYF. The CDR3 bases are TGTGCCAGCGGGATCAGCTACGAGCAGTACTTC. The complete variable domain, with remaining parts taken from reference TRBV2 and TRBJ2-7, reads EPEVTQTPSHQVTQMGQEVILRCVPISNHLYFYWYRQILGQKVEFLVSFYNNEISEKSEIFDDQFSVERPDGSNFTLKIRSTKLEDSAMYFCASGISYEQYFGPGTRLTVT.

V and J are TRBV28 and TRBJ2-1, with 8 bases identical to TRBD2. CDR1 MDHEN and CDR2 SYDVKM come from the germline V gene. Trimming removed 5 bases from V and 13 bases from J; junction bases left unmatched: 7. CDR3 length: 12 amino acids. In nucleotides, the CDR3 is TGTGCCAGCAGTCTGGATAGCGGGAAACAGTTCTTC. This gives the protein CASSLDSGKQFF.

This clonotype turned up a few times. CDR3 sequence: CASSPTSGRKSSYNEQFF. As DNA, the CDR3 is TGTGCCAGCAGCCCCACTAGCGGGAGGAAGAGCTCCTACAATGAGCAGTTCTTC. This rearrangement joins TRBV7-6 to TRBJ2-1; 12 bases line up with TRBD2. Germline CDR1 reads SGHVS; CDR2 reads FNYEAQ. The CDR3 loop spans 18 amino acids. J lost 0 bases, V lost 5 bases, and 8 bases had no gene match.

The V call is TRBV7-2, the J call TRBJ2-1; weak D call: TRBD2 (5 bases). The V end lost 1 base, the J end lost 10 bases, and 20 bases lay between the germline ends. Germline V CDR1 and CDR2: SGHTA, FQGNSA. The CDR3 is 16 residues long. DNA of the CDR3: TGTGCCAGCAGCTTAGGTCTAGGTGCGGGTCCCATCGAGCAGTTCTTC. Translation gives CASSLGLGAGPIEQFF.

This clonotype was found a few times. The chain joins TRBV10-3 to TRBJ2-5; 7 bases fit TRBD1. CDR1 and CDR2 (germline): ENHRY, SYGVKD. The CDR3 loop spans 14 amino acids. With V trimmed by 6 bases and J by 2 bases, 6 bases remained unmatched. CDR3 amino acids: CAISRDRIQETQYF. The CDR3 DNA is TGTGCCATCAGCAGGGACAGAATACAAGAGACCCAGTACTTC.

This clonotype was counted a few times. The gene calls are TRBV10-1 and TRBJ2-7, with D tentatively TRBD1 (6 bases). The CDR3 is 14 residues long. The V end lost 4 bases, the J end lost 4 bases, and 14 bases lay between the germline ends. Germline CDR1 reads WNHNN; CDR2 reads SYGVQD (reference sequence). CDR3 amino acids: CASSGSGQHYEQYF. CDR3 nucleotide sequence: TGCGCCAGCAGTGGCAGTGGACAGCATTACGAGCAGTACTTC.

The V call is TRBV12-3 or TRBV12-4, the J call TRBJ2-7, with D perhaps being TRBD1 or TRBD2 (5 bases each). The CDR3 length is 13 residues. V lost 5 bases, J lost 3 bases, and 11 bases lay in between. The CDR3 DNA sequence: TGTGCCAGCAGTCCCCGGGGCGGCTACGAGCAGTACTTC. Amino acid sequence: CASSPRGGYEQYF.

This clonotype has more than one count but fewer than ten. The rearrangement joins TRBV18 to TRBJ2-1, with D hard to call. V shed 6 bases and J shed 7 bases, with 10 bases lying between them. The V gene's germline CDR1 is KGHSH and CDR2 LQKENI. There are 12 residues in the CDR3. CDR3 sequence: CASSPGVNEQFF. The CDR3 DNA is TGTGCCAGCTCCCCCGGCGTGAATGAGCAGTTCTTC.

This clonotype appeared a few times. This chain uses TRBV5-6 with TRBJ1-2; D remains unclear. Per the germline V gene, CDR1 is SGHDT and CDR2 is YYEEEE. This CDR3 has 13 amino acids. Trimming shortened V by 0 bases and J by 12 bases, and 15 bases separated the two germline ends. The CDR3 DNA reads TGTGCCAGCAGCTTGGTGGTTCGGGGTGCGGACACCTTC. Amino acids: CASSLVVRGADTF.

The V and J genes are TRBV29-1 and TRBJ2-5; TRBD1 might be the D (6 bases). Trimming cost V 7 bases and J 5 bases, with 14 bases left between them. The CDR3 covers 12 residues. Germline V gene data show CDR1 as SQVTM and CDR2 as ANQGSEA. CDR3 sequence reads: CSGHTGQETQYF. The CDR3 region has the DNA TGCAGCGGTCACACAGGGCAGGAGACCCAGTACTTC. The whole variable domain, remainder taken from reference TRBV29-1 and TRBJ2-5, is SAVISQKPSRDICQRGTSLTIQCQVDSQVTMMFWYRQQPGQSLTLIATANQGSEATYESGFVIDKFPISRPNLTFSTLTVSNMSPEDSSIYLCSGHTGQETQYFGPGTRLLVL.

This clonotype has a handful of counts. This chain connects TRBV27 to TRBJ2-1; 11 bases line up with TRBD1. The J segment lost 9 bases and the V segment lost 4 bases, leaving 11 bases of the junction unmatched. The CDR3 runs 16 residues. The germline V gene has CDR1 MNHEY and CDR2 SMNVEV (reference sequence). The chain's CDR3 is CASSSSPGQGGREQFF. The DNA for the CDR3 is TGTGCCAGCAGTTCCTCCCCGGGACAGGGGGGGCGTGAGCAGTTCTTC.

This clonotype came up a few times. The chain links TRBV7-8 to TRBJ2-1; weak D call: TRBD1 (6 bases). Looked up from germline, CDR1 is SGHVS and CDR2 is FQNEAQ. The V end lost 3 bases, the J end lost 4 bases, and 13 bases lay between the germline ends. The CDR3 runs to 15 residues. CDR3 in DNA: TGTGCCAGCAGCTTCGCGCGACAGGCGTACAATGAGCAGTTCTTC. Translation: CASSFARQAYNEQFF.

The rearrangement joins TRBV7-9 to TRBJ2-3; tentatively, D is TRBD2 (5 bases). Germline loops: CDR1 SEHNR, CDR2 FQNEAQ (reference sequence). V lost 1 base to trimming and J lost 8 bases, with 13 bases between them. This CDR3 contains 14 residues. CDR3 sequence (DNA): TGTGCCAGCAGCTTAGAACGTTTCGGAGGTACGCAGTATTTT. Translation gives CASSLERFGGTQYF.

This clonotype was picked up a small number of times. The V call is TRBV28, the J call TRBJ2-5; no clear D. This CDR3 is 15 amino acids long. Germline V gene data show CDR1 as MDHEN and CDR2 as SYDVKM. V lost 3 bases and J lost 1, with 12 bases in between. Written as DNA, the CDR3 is TGTGCCAGCAGTTTTCCCCTAGGTACCCAAGAGACCCAGTACTTC. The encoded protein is CASSFPLGTQETQYF. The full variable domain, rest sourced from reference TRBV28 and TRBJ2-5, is DVKVTQSSRYLVKRTGEKVFLECVQDMDHENMFWYRQDPGLGLRLIYFSYDVKMKEKGDIPEGYSVSREKKERFSLILESASTNQTSMYLCASSFPLGTQETQYFGPGTRLLVL.

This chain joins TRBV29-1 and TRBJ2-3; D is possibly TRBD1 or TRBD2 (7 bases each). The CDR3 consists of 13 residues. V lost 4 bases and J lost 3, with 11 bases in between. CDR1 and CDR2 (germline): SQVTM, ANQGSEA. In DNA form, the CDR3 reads TGCAGCGTTGCCCAGGGGGGGACAGATACGCAGTATTTT. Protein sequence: CSVAQGGTDTQYF.

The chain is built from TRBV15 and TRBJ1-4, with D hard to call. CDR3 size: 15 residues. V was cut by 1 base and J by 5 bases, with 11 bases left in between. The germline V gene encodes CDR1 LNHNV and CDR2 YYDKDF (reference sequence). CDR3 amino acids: CATSRGDKPNEKLFF. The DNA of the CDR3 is TGTGCCACCAGCAGAGGCGACAAGCCGAATGAAAAACTGTTTTTT.

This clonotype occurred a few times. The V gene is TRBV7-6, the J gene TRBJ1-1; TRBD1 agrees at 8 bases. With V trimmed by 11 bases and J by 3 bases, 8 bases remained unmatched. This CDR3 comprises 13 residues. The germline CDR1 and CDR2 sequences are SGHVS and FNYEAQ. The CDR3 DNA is TGTGCCGTCAAAAGACAGGGGTACACTGAAGCTTTCTTT. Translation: CAVKRQGYTEAFF.

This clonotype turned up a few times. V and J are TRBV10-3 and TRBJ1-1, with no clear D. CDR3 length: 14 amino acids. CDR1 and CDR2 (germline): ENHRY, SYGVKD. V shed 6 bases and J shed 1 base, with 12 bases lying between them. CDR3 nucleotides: TGTGCCATCAGCTATGCGGCTAAGAACACTGAAGCTTTCTTT. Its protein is CAISYAAKNTEAFF.

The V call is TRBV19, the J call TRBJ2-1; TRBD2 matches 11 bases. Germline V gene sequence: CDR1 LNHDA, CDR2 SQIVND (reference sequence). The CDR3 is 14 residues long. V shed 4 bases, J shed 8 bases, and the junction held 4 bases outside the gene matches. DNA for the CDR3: TGTGCCAGTAGTAGACTAGCGGGATACGATGAGCAGTTCTTC. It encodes CASSRLAGYDEQFF. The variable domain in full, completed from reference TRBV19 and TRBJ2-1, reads DGGITQSPKYLFRKEGQNVTLSCEQNLNHDAMYWYRQDPGQGLRLIYYSQIVNDFQKGDIAEGYSVSREKKESFPLTVTSAQKNPTAFYLCASSRLAGYDEQFFGPGTRLTVL.

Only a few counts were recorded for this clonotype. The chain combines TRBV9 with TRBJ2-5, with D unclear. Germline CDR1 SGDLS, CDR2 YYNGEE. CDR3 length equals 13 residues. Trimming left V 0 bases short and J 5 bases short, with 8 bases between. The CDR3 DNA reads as TGTGCCAGCAGCGTAGGTATCAGGGAGACCCAGTACTTC. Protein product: CASSVGIRETQYF.

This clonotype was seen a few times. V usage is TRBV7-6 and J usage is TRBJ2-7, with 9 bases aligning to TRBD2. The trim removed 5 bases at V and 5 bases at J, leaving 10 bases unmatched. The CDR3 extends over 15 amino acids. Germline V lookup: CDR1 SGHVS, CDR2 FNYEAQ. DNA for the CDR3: TGTGCCAGCAGCCCTGGCGGGAGGGATCGCAACGAGCAGTACTTC. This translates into CASSPGGRDRNEQYF.

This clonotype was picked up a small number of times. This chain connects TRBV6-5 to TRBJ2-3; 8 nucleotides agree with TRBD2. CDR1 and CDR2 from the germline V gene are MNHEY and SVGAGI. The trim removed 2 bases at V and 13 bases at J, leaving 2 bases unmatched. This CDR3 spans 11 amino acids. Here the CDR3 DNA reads TGTGCCAGCAGTTACGGGACTAGTGAGTATTTT. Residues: CASSYGTSEYF.

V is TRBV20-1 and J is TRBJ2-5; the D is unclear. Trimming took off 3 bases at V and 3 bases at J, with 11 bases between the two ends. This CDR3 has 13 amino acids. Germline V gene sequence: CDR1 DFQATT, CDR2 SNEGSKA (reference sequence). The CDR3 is CSASRSGKETQYF. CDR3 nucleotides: TGCAGTGCTAGTAGGTCGGGTAAAGAGACCCAGTACTTC.

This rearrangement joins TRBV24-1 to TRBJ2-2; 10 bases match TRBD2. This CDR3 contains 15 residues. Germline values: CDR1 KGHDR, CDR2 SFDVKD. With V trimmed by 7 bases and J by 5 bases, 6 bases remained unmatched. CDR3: CATSAPGLATGELFF. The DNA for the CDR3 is TGTGCCACCAGCGCCCCGGGACTAGCGACCGGGGAGCTGTTTTTT.

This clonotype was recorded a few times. The CDR3 protein is CASSSQVNEQFF. For the CDR3, the DNA is TGCGCCAGCTCTTCCCAGGTGAATGAGCAGTTCTTC. This rearrangement joins TRBV5-1 to TRBJ2-1; D gene uncertain. The CDR3 extends over 12 amino acids. V was clipped by 7 bases and J by 7 bases, with 12 bases between them. Germline V gene sequence: CDR1 SGHRS, CDR2 YFSETQ.

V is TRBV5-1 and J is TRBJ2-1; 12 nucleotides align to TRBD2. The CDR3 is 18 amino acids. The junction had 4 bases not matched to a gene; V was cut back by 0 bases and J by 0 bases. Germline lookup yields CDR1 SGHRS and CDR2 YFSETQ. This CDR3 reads CASSLGTSGTPSYNEQFF. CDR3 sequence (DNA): TGCGCCAGCAGCTTGGGGACTAGCGGGACCCCCTCCTACAATGAGCAGTTCTTC.